This T cell receptor beta chain was recorded in a study of post-analysis software for immune sequencing data. For the study at large: Patients with relapsing-remitting, secondary progressive and progressive-relapsing multiple sclerosis courses were all represented. Overall study results and limits: In patients, TRBV5-6, TRBV5-1 and TRBV20-1 belonged to four or five TRBV segments found more frequently than in controls. Multiple sclerosis was associated with a significant reduction in normalized Chao1 diversity relative to controls. Strong same-batch co-clustering of samples appeared with F measure clustering.

Unique molecular identifiers were built into the TCR beta cDNA libraries. T cells numbering roughly 1 to 10 million yielded 500,000 to 550,000 cDNA molecules. TCRdb ran MiXCR on the PCR reads and lists one entry per CDR3 protein. The sample has hundreds of thousands of distinct CDR3 sequences; around 40% are singletons. V dropped 3 bases and J dropped 7 bases, with 13 bases sitting between them. The CDR3 loop spans 13 amino acids. This clonotype has just a few counts. Its target is not known. V gene TRBV12-3 or TRBV12-4 combines with J gene TRBJ2-7, with D perhaps TRBD2 (5 bases). This sequence originates from a girl aged 5 to 17 with multiple sclerosis. Sequenced sample: blood. This CDR3 reads CASSFRLAQEQYF. CDR3 DNA sequence: TGTGCCAGCAGTTTCCGGCTAGCACAAGAGCAGTACTTC.